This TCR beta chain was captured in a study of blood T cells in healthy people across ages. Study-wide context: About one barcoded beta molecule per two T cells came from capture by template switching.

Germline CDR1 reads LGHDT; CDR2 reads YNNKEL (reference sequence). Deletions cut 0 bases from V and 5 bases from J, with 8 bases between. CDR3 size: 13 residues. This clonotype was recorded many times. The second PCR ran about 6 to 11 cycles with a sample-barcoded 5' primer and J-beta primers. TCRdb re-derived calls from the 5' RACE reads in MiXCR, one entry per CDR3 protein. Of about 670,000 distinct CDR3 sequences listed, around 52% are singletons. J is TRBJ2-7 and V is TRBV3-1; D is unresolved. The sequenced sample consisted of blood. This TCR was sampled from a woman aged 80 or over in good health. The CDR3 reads CASSQDLIDEQYF. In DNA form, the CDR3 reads TGTGCCAGCAGCCAAGATTTAATTGACGAGCAGTACTTC.